The entry below gives a single TCR beta chain sequence along with its context. CDR1 and CDR2 from the germline V gene are LNHDA and SQIVND (reference sequence). The V gene lost 7 bases and the J gene lost 3 bases, with 7 bases spanning the gap. There are 11 residues in the CDR3. Allocation to cohorts depended on clinical history reported by the participants. Sequenced by immunoSEQ multiplex PCR; TCRdb stores in-frame clones only, minus some. The sample carries fewer than 250,000 clones, 90% recorded once. This entry comes from a study of blood T cell repertoires in COVID-19. Study summary: There were acute and convalescent COVID-19 samples, and they came from the United States, Italy and Spain. From T cells, B-cell-depleted T cells, or PBMCs came the material, which was cDNA or gDNA.

Sequenced input: PBMCs or T cells enriched from blood (not recorded which). The V gene is TRBV19, the J gene TRBJ2-7; no clear D. This TCR came from a man younger than 40 who had been exposed to COVID-19. CDR3 protein: CASILYYEQYF. CDR3 in DNA: TGTGCCAGTATCTTGTACTACGAGCAGTACTTC.